The source of this TCR beta chain is a study of blood T cell repertoires in COVID-19. Unmatched junction bases numbered 7, after V lost 3 bases and J lost 4 bases. Germline CDR1 and CDR2: SGDLS and YYNGEE. This CDR3 is 14 amino acids long. This table comes from immunoSEQ multiplex PCR, and its TCRdb copy is limited to in-frame clones, with some not included. The data contain a few hundred thousand clones, 88% of them singletons. Sequenced sample: peripheral blood. The receptor was isolated from a man in his fifties or sixties who had recovered from COVID-19. V usage is TRBV9 and J usage is TRBJ2-7; TRBD1 aligns across 7 bases. DNA for the CDR3: TGTGCCAGCAGCGGCACCGGGACAGCTTACGAGCAGTACTTC. Translation gives CASSGTGTAYEQYF.